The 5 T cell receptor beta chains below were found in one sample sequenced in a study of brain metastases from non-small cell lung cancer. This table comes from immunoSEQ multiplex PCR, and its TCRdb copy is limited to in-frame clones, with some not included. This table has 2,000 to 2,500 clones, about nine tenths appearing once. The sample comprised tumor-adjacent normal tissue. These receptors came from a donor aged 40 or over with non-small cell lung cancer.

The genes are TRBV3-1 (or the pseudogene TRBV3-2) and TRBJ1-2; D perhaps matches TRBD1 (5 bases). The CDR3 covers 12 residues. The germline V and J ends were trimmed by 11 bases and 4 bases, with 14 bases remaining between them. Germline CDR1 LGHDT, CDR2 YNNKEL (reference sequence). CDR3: CAAGEYFYGYTF. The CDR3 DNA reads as TGTGCCGCGGGGGAATATTTCTATGGCTACACCTTC.

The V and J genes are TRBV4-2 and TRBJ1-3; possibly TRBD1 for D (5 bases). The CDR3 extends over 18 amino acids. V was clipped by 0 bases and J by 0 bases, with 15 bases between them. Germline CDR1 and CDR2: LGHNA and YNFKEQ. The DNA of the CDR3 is TGTGCCAGCAGCCAAGAGTTACCCGGGACCCACTCTGGAAACACCATATATTTT. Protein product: CASSQELPGTHSGNTIYF.

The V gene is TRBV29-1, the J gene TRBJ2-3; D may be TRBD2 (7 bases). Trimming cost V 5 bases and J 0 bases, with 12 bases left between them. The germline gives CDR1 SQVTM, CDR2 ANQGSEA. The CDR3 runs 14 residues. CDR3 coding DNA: TGCAGCGTTCAACGGGGGGCAAGCACAGATACGCAGTATTTT. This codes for CSVQRGASTDTQYF.

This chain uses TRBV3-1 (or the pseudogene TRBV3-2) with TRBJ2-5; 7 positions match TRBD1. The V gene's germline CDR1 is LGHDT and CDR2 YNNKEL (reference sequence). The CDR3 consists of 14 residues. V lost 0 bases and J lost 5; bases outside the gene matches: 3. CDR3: CASSQDRGWETQYF. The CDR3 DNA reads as TGTGCCAGCAGCCAAGACAGGGGGTGGGAGACCCAGTACTTC.

The CDR3 DNA sequence: TGTGCCAGCAAGATGGGGGTTTGGGGCAATGAGCAGTTCTTC. Translating it yields CASKMGVWGNEQFF. This chain joins TRBV28 and TRBJ2-1, with D perhaps being TRBD1 or TRBD2 (5 bases each). Germline-derived CDR1 and CDR2 are MDHEN and SYDVKM. V lost 7 bases, J lost 6 bases, and 16 bases lay in between. CDR3 length: 14 amino acids.